The 29 T cell receptor beta chains presented below share a single source sample, sequenced in a study of shared clonotypes between healthy human individuals. This table comes from immunoSEQ multiplex PCR, and its TCRdb copy is limited to in-frame clones, with some not included. The sample contains 760,000 or so clones, just over 95% of which appear only once. Only CD45RO-negative cells positively selected for CCR7 counted as naive CD8 cells, so terminally differentiated effector memory CD45RA+ cells were excluded. The sequencing sample was made of naive CD8+ T cells sorted from blood. The source of these receptors is a man in his thirties or forties in good health.

The rearrangement uses TRBV7-6 and TRBJ1-1, with 8 bases matching TRBD1. Germline CDR1 is SGHVS and CDR2 is FNYEAQ. This CDR3 is 12 amino acids long. V lost 5 bases, J lost 8 bases, and 4 bases stayed unmatched. The CDR3 nucleotides read TGTGCCAGCAGCCGGACAGGGCTAGAAGCTTTCTTT. Its protein is CASSRTGLEAFF.

The chain couples TRBV28 to TRBJ2-4; the match to TRBD1 covers 8 bases. With V trimmed by 6 bases and J by 5 bases, 6 bases remained unmatched. Per germline, CDR1 MDHEN and CDR2 SYDVKM. CDR3 length: 14 amino acids. CDR3 nucleotide sequence: TGTGCCAGCAGCCCCGAGGACAGGGAAAACATTCAGTACTTC. Amino acid sequence: CASSPEDRENIQYF.

The chain carries TRBV7-9 and TRBJ2-1; TRBD2 aligns across 10 bases. J lost 16 bases, V lost 5 bases, and 11 bases had no gene match. Germline V gene lookup returns CDR1 SEHNR and CDR2 FQNEAQ (reference sequence). The CDR3 contains 13 residues. CDR3 region: CASSATSGDPPFF. The CDR3 DNA reads as TGTGCCAGCAGCGCCACTAGCGGGGATCCACCCTTCTTC.

This clone was seen a single time. The rearrangement links TRBV7-7 to TRBJ2-6; D could derive from TRBD1 or TRBD2 (5 bases each). The CDR3 contains 15 residues. Germline V lookup: CDR1 SSHAT, CDR2 FNYEAQ (reference sequence). V shed 5 bases and J shed 0 bases, with 8 bases lying between them. The CDR3 nucleotides are TGTGCCAGCAGCCGAGGGGACTCTGGGGCCAACGTCCTGACTTTC. Translation gives CASSRGDSGANVLTF.

The count of this clone is one. CDR3 loop: CASSYRSTNEKLFF. The CDR3 bases are TGTGCCAGCTCTTACAGGTCAACTAATGAAAAACTGTTTTTT. This chain uses TRBV19 with TRBJ1-4, with D maybe TRBD1 (5 bases). The CDR3 totals 14 residues. V was shortened by 9 bases and J by 0 bases, with 11 bases between the two germline ends. Per the germline V gene, CDR1 is LNHDA and CDR2 is SQIVND (reference sequence).

V and J are TRBV28 and TRBJ2-7; 8 bases agree with TRBD1. This CDR3 contains 15 residues. Trimming cost V 6 bases and J 10 bases; bases outside gene matches: 17. Germline values: CDR1 MDHEN, CDR2 SYDVKM. This CDR3 reads CASSPLVDRVIHQYF. CDR3 DNA: TGTGCCAGCAGCCCCTTGGTGGACAGGGTTATCCATCAGTACTTC.

The rearrangement links TRBV6-6 to TRBJ1-4, with TRBD1 as a possible D gene (6 bases). V was pared by 6 bases and J by 3 bases, with 11 bases between. The germline CDR1 and CDR2 sequences are MNHNY and SVGAGI (reference sequence). This CDR3 spans 14 amino acids. CDR3 sequence (DNA): TGTGCCAGCAGCACAGGGTTATCTAATGAAAAACTGTTTTTT. It encodes CASSTGLSNEKLFF.

This clone came up a few times. The V call is TRBV27, the J call TRBJ2-7, with TRBD2 matching over 8 bases. Germline loops: CDR1 MNHEY, CDR2 SMNVEV (reference sequence). The CDR3 contains 14 residues. The ends lost 6 bases at V and 3 bases at J; junction bases unmatched: 7. The chain's CDR3 is CASSPSGLVYEQYF. DNA of the CDR3: TGTGCCAGCAGCCCCTCGGGACTAGTCTACGAGCAGTACTTC.

The chain is built from TRBV19 and TRBJ1-4; the D is unclear. CDR3 length: 13 amino acids. Germline-derived CDR1 and CDR2 are LNHDA and SQIVND (reference sequence). V lost 6 bases to trimming and J lost 3 bases, with 8 bases between them. The CDR3 DNA reads TGTGCCAGTAGCCCAGGACCTAATGAAAAACTGTTTTTT. This gives the protein CASSPGPNEKLFF. The full variable domain, with the rest looked up from reference TRBV19 and TRBJ1-4, is DGGITQSPKYLFRKEGQNVTLSCEQNLNHDAMYWYRQDPGQGLRLIYYSQIVNDFQKGDIAEGYSVSREKKESFPLTVTSAQKNPTAFYLCASSPGPNEKLFFGSGTQLSVL.

V and J are TRBV9 and TRBJ2-7, with 10 bases identical to TRBD2. CDR1 and CDR2 from the germline V gene are SGDLS and YYNGEE. The CDR3 length is 13 residues. The V segment lost 7 bases and the J segment 5 bases; nucleotides outside the gene matches: 6. In DNA, the CDR3 is TGTGCCAGCTCAGCGGGAGGGCCGGACGAGCAGTACTTC. It codes for CASSAGGPDEQYF.

This chain joins TRBV4-1 and TRBJ2-1; D may be TRBD1 (5 bases). This CDR3 contains 20 residues. Trimming removed 0 bases from V and 4 bases from J, with 25 bases in between. Germline CDR1 and CDR2: MGHRA and YSYEKL. The DNA of the CDR3 is TGCGCCAGCAGCCAAGAGGACCAGGGTGCGAGATTAGGGCTGTACAATGAGCAGTTCTTC. Translated: CASSQEDQGARLGLYNEQFF.

The DNA of the CDR3 is TGTGCCAGCAGTACCCCGACAGCGAACTCCTACGAGCAGTACTTC. This codes for CASSTPTANSYEQYF. V is TRBV28 and J is TRBJ2-7; D possibly corresponds to TRBD1 (5 bases). The V end was cut by 5 bases, the J end by 0 bases, with 14 bases between. CDR1 is MDHEN and CDR2 is SYDVKM in the germline V gene. The CDR3 has 15 residues. The whole variable domain, filled in from reference TRBV28 and TRBJ2-7, reads DVKVTQSSRYLVKRTGEKVFLECVQDMDHENMFWYRQDPGLGLRLIYFSYDVKMKEKGDIPEGYSVSREKKERFSLILESASTNQTSMYLCASSTPTANSYEQYFGPGTRLTVT.

The chain employs TRBV7-9 and TRBJ1-1; 11 positions match TRBD1. Unmatched junction bases numbered 5, after V lost 3 bases and J lost 5 bases. There are 15 residues in the CDR3. Germline CDR1 reads SEHNR; CDR2 reads FQNEAQ (reference sequence). The CDR3 here is CASSFGQGARTEAFF. The CDR3 DNA follows: TGTGCCAGCAGCTTTGGACAGGGGGCGCGAACTGAAGCTTTCTTT.

On this clone itself: The same CDR3 arises from other DNA sequences in this sample as well. The chain couples TRBV9 to TRBJ2-7; 10 positions agree with TRBD1. Looked up from germline, CDR1 is SGDLS and CDR2 is YYNGEE. Trimming at V came to 2 bases and at J to 3 bases, leaving 2 bases not matched to a gene. The CDR3 contains 14 residues. The CDR3 reads CASSVGDRGYEQYF. The CDR3 DNA reads TGTGCCAGCAGCGTGGGGGACAGGGGCTACGAGCAGTACTTC. Using reference TRBV9 and TRBJ2-7 for the parts outside the CDR3, the full variable domain is DSGVTQTPKHLITATGQRVTLRCSPRSGDLSVYWYQQSLDQGLQFLIQYYNGEERAKGNILERFSAQQFPDLHSELNLSSLELGDSALYFCASSVGDRGYEQYFGPGTRLTVT.

Only one count was recorded for this clone. CDR3 DNA sequence: TGTGCCAGCAGCCCTCAGGGCTATGAGCAGTTCTTC. It encodes CASSPQGYEQFF. V gene TRBV9 combines with J gene TRBJ2-1, with D possibly TRBD1 on 5 matching bases. CDR3 size: 12 residues. V was clipped by 4 bases and J by 8 bases, with 10 bases between them. CDR1 and CDR2 from the germline V gene are SGDLS and YYNGEE.

The J gene is TRBJ2-7, the V gene TRBV20-1; D is ambiguous. Germline V gives CDR1 DFQATT, CDR2 SNEGSKA (reference sequence). The CDR3 runs to 10 residues. Trimming took off 5 bases at V and 10 bases at J, with 12 bases between the two ends. As DNA, the CDR3 is TGCAGTGCTCTCCGGACGGATCAGTACTTC. As protein: CSALRTDQYF.

This clone was seen just once. The chain links TRBV9 to TRBJ2-3; no reliable D call. Germline CDR1 reads SGDLS; CDR2 reads YYNGEE. Deletions cut 2 bases from V and 2 bases from J, with 3 bases between. The CDR3 extends over 12 amino acids. The CDR3 DNA is TGTGCCAGCAGCGTCACCACAGATACGCAGTATTTT. Protein: CASSVTTDTQYF.

The chain couples TRBV29-1 to TRBJ2-2, with D possibly matching TRBD2 (6 bases). V gave up 3 bases and J gave up 3 bases, with 8 bases separating them. Germline V lookup: CDR1 SQVTM, CDR2 ANQGSEA. The CDR3 has 13 amino acids. The CDR3 DNA reads as TGCAGCGTTGAGGCGGGGTACACCGGGGAGCTGTTTTTT. This translates into CSVEAGYTGELFF.

The J gene is TRBJ2-5, the V gene TRBV29-1, with D perhaps TRBD2 (6 bases). The ends were cut back, 1 base at V and 3 bases at J, with 18 bases in the middle. This CDR3 region has 16 residues. The germline CDR1 and CDR2 sequences are SQVTM and ANQGSEA. CDR3 nucleotides: TGCAGCGTTGAAGGAGAGGTCTTGAAGCGGGAAGAGACCCAGTACTTC. Amino acid sequence: CSVEGEVLKREETQYF.

This clone is a singleton in its sample. This chain links TRBV7-6 with TRBJ2-5, with TRBD2 matching 7 bases. The J segment lost 6 bases and the V segment lost 5 bases, leaving 9 bases of the junction unmatched. Germline lookup yields CDR1 SGHVS and CDR2 FNYEAQ. The CDR3 has 14 amino acids. This chain's CDR3 is CASSPRDYSQTQYF. The CDR3 DNA is TGTGCCAGCAGCCCCCGGGACTACTCACAGACCCAGTACTTC. Together with reference TRBV7-6 and TRBJ2-5, the CDR3 gives the full variable domain: GAGVSQSPRYKVTKRGQDVALRCDPISGHVSLYWYRQALGQGPEFLTYFNYEAQQDKSGLPNDRFSAERPEGSISTLTIQRTEQRDSAMYRCASSPRDYSQTQYFGPGTRLLVL.

This sequence joins TRBV19 and TRBJ2-5; 9 bases fit TRBD1. V gave up 7 bases and J gave up 3 bases; unmatched junction bases: 18. CDR1 LNHDA and CDR2 SQIVND come from the germline V gene (reference sequence). The CDR3 contains 18 residues. The CDR3 region has the DNA TGTGCCAGTAAACAACGGGACAGGGTTCTCCATCCAAAAGAGACCCAGTACTTC. This codes for CASKQRDRVLHPKETQYF.

The DNA for the CDR3 is TGTGCCAGCAGTCCCAGGGGGGGAGGCTCCCAAGAGACCCAGTACTTC. It encodes CASSPRGGGSQETQYF. The chain recombines TRBV2 with TRBJ2-5, with D tentatively TRBD1 or TRBD2 (7 bases each). Trimming took 5 bases from V and 1 from J, leaving 17 bases between them. There are 16 residues in the CDR3. The germline CDR1 and CDR2 sequences are SNHLY and FYNNEI.

The chain links TRBV27 to TRBJ1-5, with a possible D match to TRBD1 (5 bases). Germline CDR1 MNHEY, CDR2 SMNVEV (reference sequence). Trimming took off 5 bases at V and 4 bases at J, with 15 bases between the two ends. The length of the CDR3 is 15 residues. The CDR3 sequence is CASSPISGRNQPQHF. The CDR3 nucleotides read TGTGCCAGCAGTCCCATATCAGGGAGGAATCAGCCCCAGCATTTT.

With regard to this clone: The same CDR3 also results from other DNA sequences found in this sample. The chain has TRBV27 and TRBJ2-7; TRBD2 agrees at 9 bases. Germline CDR1 and CDR2: MNHEY and SMNVEV (reference sequence). CDR3 size: 15 residues. The V segment lost 3 bases and the J segment 2 bases; nucleotides outside the gene matches: 5. The CDR3 is CASSLSLAGTYEQYF. CDR3 bases: TGTGCCAGCAGTTTGTCCCTAGCGGGAACCTACGAGCAGTACTTC.

V gene TRBV27 combines with J gene TRBJ2-1; 15 nucleotides align to TRBD2. From germline, CDR1 is MNHEY and CDR2 SMNVEV (reference sequence). Trimming took 5 bases from V and 13 from J; bases not matched to a gene: 9. This CDR3 has 15 residues. The CDR3 DNA is TGTGCCAGCAGTGATGGACTAGCGGGAGGGCCTATTCAGTTCTTC. Translation: CASSDGLAGGPIQFF.

This rearrangement joins TRBV14 to TRBJ2-7, with TRBD1 matching over 8 bases. Germline V CDR1 and CDR2: SGHDN, FVKESK. The CDR3 sequence is 15 residues long. The V segment lost 4 bases and the J segment 2 bases; nucleotides outside the gene matches: 7. The CDR3 DNA is TGTGCCAGCAGCCTCCTGGGACAGGAGACCTACGAGCAGTACTTC. Protein product: CASSLLGQETYEQYF.

The genes are TRBV14 and TRBJ2-1; D uncertain. The CDR3 totals 15 residues. The germline CDR1 and CDR2 sequences are SGHDN and FVKESK. V was shortened by 2 bases and J by 2 bases, with 10 bases between the two germline ends. The CDR3: CASSQRRATYNEQFF. The CDR3 DNA follows: TGTGCCAGCAGCCAAAGGCGCGCCACCTACAATGAGCAGTTCTTC.

The chain carries TRBV29-1 and TRBJ2-2; TRBD2 agrees at 9 bases. CDR1 and CDR2 (germline): SQVTM, ANQGSEA. This CDR3 spans 15 amino acids. V lost 6 bases and J lost 6; bases outside the gene matches: 11. The CDR3 sequence: CSVRGGVAGAGELFF. The DNA for the CDR3 is TGCAGCGTCCGAGGAGGGGTAGCGGGAGCCGGGGAGCTGTTTTTT.

The rearrangement joins TRBV7-8 to TRBJ2-5; D is possibly TRBD1 (6 bases). V was trimmed by 7 bases and J by 5 bases, leaving 14 bases between them. The CDR3 is 13 amino acids. Germline loops: CDR1 SGHVS, CDR2 FQNEAQ. CDR3 DNA: TGTGCCAGCACCCCAGGGGTGAGGGAGACCCAGTACTTC. It codes for CASTPGVRETQYF.